One sample yielded the 10 T cell receptor beta chains listed below, sequenced in a study of breast tumors, draining lymph nodes, adjacent tissues. TCRdb fed the multiplex PCR reads into MiXCR, producing one record per CDR3 protein. The sample holds about 63,000 distinct CDR3 sequences; less than 60% are singletons and the top ten take about 19%. Material for sequencing was breast tumor tissue. The source of these receptors is a female donor with breast cancer. Some clones in this sample may be carry-over from other donors' samples.

This clonotype was seen just once. The J gene is TRBJ2-1, the V gene TRBV5-1; 10 nucleotides match TRBD1. Germline CDR1 and CDR2: SGHRS and YFSETQ. V lost 4 bases to trimming and J lost 4 bases; unmatched junction nucleotides: 2. The CDR3 length is 14 residues. CDR3 bases: TGCGCCAGCAGCGGGGGACAGGGGTACAATGAGCAGTTCTTC. Its protein is CASSGGQGYNEQFF.

The V gene is TRBV7-9, the J gene TRBJ1-1; a possible D gene is TRBD1 (5 bases). Trimming removed 5 bases from V and 4 bases from J, with 14 bases in between. Germline V lookup: CDR1 SEHNR, CDR2 FQNEAQ (reference sequence). The CDR3 runs to 14 residues. CDR3 sequence reads: CASSPGRLGTEAFF. The CDR3 DNA is TGTGCCAGCAGCCCGGGACGCTTGGGCACTGAAGCTTTCTTT.

V gene TRBV18 combines with J gene TRBJ1-2, with D perhaps TRBD1 (5 bases). This CDR3 has 15 residues. Deletions cut 3 bases from V and 2 bases from J, with 13 bases between. The germline V gene encodes CDR1 KGHSH and CDR2 LQKENI. The CDR3 is CASSPPTGLNYGYTF. The CDR3 DNA is TGTGCCAGCTCACCTCCGACGGGGCTGAACTATGGCTACACCTTC. The whole variable domain, filled in from reference TRBV18 and TRBJ1-2, reads NAGVMQNPRHLVRRRGQEARLRCSPMKGHSHVYWYRQLPEEGLKFMVYLQKENIIDESGMPKERFSAEFPKEGPSILRIQQVVRGDSAAYFCASSPPTGLNYGYTFGSGTRLTVV.

This clonotype was counted between two and nine times. This rearrangement joins TRBV6-2 or TRBV6-3 to TRBJ2-1; 8 nucleotides agree with TRBD2. CDR3 length: 14 amino acids. Germline assignment: CDR1 MNHEY and CDR2 SVGEGT. V lost 5 bases to trimming and J lost 7 bases; unmatched junction nucleotides: 7. CDR3 loop: CASSRPGTRNEQFF. As DNA, the CDR3 is TGTGCCAGCAGTCGCCCCGGGACTAGAAATGAGCAGTTCTTC.

About this clonotype itself: The junction shows a germline mismatch at one end, possibly a read error. This chain uses TRBV5-1 with TRBJ1-4; D ambiguous. The CDR3 totals 11 residues. Germline CDR1 reads SGHRS; CDR2 reads YFSETQ. The CDR3: CASSLGEKLFF. CDR3 DNA: TGTGCCAGCAGCTTGGGTGAAAAACTGTTTTTT.

Here the CDR3 reads CASSLGGPVGGTQYF. The DNA of the CDR3 is TGTGCCAGCAGCTTAGGAGGGCCGGTGGGGGGAACGCAGTATTTT. This chain connects TRBV7-9 to TRBJ2-3, with D possibly being TRBD2 (6 bases). Germline V lookup: CDR1 SEHNR, CDR2 FQNEAQ (reference sequence). V shed 1 base and J shed 9 bases, with 17 bases lying between them. The CDR3 runs 15 residues.

Many counts were recorded for this clonotype. The chain links TRBV6-6 to TRBJ2-7, with 9 bases aligning to TRBD1. CDR1 and CDR2 (germline): MNHNY, SVGAGI (reference sequence). J was trimmed by 4 bases and V by 5 bases; bases with no gene match: 15. This CDR3 contains 17 residues. The CDR3 region has the DNA TGTGCCAGCAGTCACCCGACAGGCGGGACAGGGCAGTACGAGCAGTACTTC. Translated: CASSHPTGGTGQYEQYF.

In regard to this clonotype: At one end, the junction sequence differs from germline, possibly due to a read error. In DNA, the CDR3 is TGCGCCAGCAGTGACAGTACCTACGAGCGGTACTTC. Translating gives CASSDSTYERYF. V and J are TRBV10-1 and TRBJ2-7; the D is unclear. The V gene's germline CDR1 is WNHNN and CDR2 SYGVQD (reference sequence). The CDR3 sequence is 12 residues long.

The V and J genes are TRBV2 and TRBJ1-6, with 7 bases matching TRBD1. V dropped 6 bases and J dropped 0; count of bases not matched to a gene: 8. The CDR3 length is 17 residues. In germline, CDR1 is SNHLY, CDR2 FYNNEI. CDR3 DNA: TGTGCCAGCAGGGCGACAGGGCAAAGCTCCTATAATTCACCCCTCCACTTT. Translated, it gives CASRATGQSSYNSPLHF.

The rearrangement links TRBV29-1 to TRBJ2-1; a weak D match, TRBD1 (5 bases). V was cut by 3 bases and J by 8 bases, with 17 bases left in between. This CDR3 has 14 amino acids. Germline-derived CDR1 and CDR2 are SQVTM and ANQGSEA. The CDR3 reads CSVEGPIQLYEQFF. In DNA, the CDR3 is TGCAGCGTTGAGGGGCCTATCCAACTGTATGAGCAGTTCTTC.